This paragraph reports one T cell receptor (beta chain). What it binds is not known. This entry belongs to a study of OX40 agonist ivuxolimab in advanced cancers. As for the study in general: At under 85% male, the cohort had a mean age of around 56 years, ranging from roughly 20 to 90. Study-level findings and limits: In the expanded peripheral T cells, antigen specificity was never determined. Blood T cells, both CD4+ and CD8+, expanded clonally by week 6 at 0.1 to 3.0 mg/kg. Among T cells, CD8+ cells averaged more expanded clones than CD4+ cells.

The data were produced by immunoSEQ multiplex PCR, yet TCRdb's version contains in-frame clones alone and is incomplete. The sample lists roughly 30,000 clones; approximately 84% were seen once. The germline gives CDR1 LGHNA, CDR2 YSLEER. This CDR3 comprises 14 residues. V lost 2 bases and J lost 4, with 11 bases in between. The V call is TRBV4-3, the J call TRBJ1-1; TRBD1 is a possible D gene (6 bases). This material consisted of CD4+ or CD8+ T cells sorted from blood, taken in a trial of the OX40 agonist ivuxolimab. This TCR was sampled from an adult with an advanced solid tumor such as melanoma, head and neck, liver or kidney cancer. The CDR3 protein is CASSQTGKSTEAFF. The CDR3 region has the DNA TGCGCCAGCAGCCAAACAGGGAAAAGCACTGAAGCTTTCTTT.